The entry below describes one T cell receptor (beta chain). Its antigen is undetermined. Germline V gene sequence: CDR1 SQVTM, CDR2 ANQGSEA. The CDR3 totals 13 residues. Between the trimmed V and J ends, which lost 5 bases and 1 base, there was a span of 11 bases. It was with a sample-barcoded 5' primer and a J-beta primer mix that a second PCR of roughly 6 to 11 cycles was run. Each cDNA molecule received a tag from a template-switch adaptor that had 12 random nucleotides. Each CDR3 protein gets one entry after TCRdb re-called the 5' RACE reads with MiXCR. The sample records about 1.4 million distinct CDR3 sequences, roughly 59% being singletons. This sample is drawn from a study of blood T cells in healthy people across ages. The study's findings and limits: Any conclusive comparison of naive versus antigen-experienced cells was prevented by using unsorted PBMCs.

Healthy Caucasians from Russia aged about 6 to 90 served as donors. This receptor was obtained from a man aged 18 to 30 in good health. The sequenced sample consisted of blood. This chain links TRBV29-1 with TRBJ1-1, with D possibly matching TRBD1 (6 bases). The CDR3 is CSVQGSGNTEAFF. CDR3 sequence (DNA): TGCAGCGTTCAGGGGTCGGGGAACACTGAAGCTTTCTTT.